This TCR beta chain was captured in a study of T cells after posttransplantation cyclophosphamide. Assay: immunoSEQ multiplex PCR; the TCRdb copy retains only in-frame clones and omits some. The profile shows around 22,000 clones, about 90% of them singletons. Germline trimming cut 3 bases from V and 7 bases from J; bases unmatched to any gene: 0. The CDR3 is 12 amino acids. Per the germline V gene, CDR1 is SGDLS and CDR2 is YYNGEE. A marrow graft followed busulfan-fludarabine conditioning, with cyclophosphamide on days +3 and +4. The TCR originated in a female patient in her 30s who received an allogeneic stem cell transplant from an unrelated donor, was CMV-positive, and had no GVHD. The T cells may come from the graft donor. The rearrangement uses TRBV9 and TRBJ2-7; TRBD2 matches at 11 bases. Specimen: PBMCs, collected after allogeneic stem cell transplant with posttransplant cyclophosphamide. The DNA of the CDR3 is TGTGCCAGCAGCGGACTAGCGGGGGAGCAGTACTTC. Translation gives CASSGLAGEQYF.